Sequencing of this TCR beta chain was carried out in a study of OX40 agonist ivuxolimab in advanced cancers. Assay used: immunoSEQ multiplex PCR; TCRdb lists only in-frame clones, some missing. The sample consists of under 45,000 clones, approximately 81% of them appearing once. This clone was detected a few times. Germline V gives CDR1 LNHDA, CDR2 SQIVND (reference sequence). CDR3 size: 14 residues. V lost 5 bases to trimming and J lost 8 bases, with 18 bases between them. The rearrangement uses TRBV19 and TRBJ1-2, with D possibly matching TRBD1 (6 bases). The source material was CD4+ or CD8+ T cells sorted from blood, sampled in a trial of the OX40 agonist ivuxolimab. This receptor was identified in an adult with an advanced solid tumor such as melanoma, head and neck, liver or kidney cancer. The CDR3 DNA follows: TGTGCCAGTAGTTATAGATACGGGGGGCGCGGCTACACCTTC. Translating gives CASSYRYGGRGYTF.